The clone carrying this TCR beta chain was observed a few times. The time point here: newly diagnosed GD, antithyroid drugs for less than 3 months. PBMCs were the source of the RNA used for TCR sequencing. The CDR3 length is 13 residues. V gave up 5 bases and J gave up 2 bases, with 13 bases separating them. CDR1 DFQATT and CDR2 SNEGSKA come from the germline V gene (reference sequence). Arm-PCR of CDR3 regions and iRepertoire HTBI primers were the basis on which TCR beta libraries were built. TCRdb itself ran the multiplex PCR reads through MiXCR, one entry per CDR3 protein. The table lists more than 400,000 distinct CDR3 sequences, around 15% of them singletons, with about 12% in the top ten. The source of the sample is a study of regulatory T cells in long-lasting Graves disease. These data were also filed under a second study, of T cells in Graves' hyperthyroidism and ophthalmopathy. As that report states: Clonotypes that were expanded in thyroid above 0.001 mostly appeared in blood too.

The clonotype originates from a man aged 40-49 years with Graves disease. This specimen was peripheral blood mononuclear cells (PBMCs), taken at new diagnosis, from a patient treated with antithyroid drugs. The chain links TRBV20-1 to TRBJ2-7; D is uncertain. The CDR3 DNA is TGCAGTGCTCTAGACCCTAACACCTACGAGCAGTACTTC. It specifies CSALDPNTYEQYF.